Below, one T cell receptor beta chain is given with its context. Its antigen is unknown. These data originate in a study of OX40 agonist ivuxolimab in advanced cancers. Study results and limitations: Clones of CD4+ and CD8+ blood T cells grew by week 6 at doses of 0.1 to 3.0 mg/kg.

Clones were read by immunoSEQ multiplex PCR, and TCRdb kept only the in-frame ones, dropping some. Seen here are under 20,000 clones, 80% to 90% observed once, and the top ten hold 13%. This CDR3 is 15 amino acids long. V shed 0 bases and J shed 7 bases, with 16 bases lying between them. Germline V gives CDR1 SGHDT, CDR2 YYEEEE. The material sequenced was CD4+ or CD8+ T cells sorted from blood, taken in a trial of the OX40 agonist ivuxolimab. The chain employs TRBV5-6 and TRBJ1-2, with D uncertain. The clonotype comes from an adult with an advanced solid tumor such as melanoma, head and neck, liver or kidney cancer. CDR3: CASSLDLGVVAGYTF. The DNA of the CDR3 is TGTGCCAGCAGCTTGGATCTTGGGGTAGTTGCTGGCTACACCTTC.